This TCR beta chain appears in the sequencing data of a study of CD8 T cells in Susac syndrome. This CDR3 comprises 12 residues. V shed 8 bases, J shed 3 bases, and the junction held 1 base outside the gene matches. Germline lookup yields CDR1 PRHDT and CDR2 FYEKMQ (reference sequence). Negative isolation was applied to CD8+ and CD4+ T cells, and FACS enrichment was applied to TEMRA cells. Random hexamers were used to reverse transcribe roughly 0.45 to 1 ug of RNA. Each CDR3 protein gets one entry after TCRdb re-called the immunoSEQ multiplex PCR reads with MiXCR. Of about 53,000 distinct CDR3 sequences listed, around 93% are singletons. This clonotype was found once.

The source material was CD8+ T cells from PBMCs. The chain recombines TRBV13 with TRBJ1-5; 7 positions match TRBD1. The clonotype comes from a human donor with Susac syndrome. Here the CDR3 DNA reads TGTGCCAGCGGGACAGCCAATCAGCCCCAGCATTTT. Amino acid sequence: CASGTANQPQHF.